This TCR beta chain was identified during a study of OX40 agonist ivuxolimab in advanced cancers. At the level of the study: The mean age was approximately 60 years, ranging from 23 to 79, with about 87% of participants male.

Details on this clone: No antigen is known for it.

The CDR3 runs to 13 residues. With 1 base removed from V and 6 bases from J, the gap between germline ends came to 9 bases. Germline assignment: CDR1 LGHNT and CDR2 FRNRAP. Patients were ruled out by autoimmune disease history or systemic immunosuppression. Blood sampling took place at baseline, cycle 4 day 1, and cycle 7 day 1. Study-wide points: Doses of 0.1 to 3.0 mg/kg were accompanied by clonal expansion of CD4+ and CD8+ blood T cells by week 6.

Method: immunoSEQ multiplex PCR; TCRdb's copy keeps in-frame clones and lacks some. Here the sample spans 100,000 to 120,000 clones, less than 95% being singletons. This TCR was sampled from an adult with an advanced solid tumor such as melanoma, head and neck, liver or kidney cancer. The V and J genes are TRBV12-5 and TRBJ1-1, with unresolved D. This specimen consisted of CD4+ or CD8+ T cells sorted from blood, obtained in a trial of the OX40 agonist ivuxolimab. This CDR3 is CASGLGHRAEAFF. The CDR3 DNA is TGTGCTAGTGGTTTGGGACATCGAGCTGAAGCTTTCTTT.